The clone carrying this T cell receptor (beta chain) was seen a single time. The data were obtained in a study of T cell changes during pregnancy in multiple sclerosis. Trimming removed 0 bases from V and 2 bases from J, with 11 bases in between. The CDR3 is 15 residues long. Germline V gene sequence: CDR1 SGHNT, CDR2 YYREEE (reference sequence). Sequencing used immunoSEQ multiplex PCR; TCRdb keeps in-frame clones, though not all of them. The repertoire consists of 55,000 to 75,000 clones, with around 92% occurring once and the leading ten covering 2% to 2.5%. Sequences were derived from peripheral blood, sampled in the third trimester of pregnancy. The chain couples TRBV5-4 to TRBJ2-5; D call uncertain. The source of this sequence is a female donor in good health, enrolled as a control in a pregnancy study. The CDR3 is CASSLGSPRQETQYF. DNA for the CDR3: TGTGCCAGCAGCTTGGGCTCGCCACGGCAAGAGACCCAGTACTTC.